This T cell receptor beta chain was identified during a study of blood T cell repertoires in COVID-19. This table comes from immunoSEQ multiplex PCR, and its TCRdb copy is limited to in-frame clones, with some not included. The sample shows about 190,000 clones, 78% of them seen only once. The CDR3 runs 18 residues. V was clipped by 6 bases and J by 0 bases; unmatched bases: 14. Per the germline V gene, CDR1 is MDHEN and CDR2 is SYDVKM. This clonotype originated in an elderly woman with active or convalescent COVID-19. J is TRBJ2-4 and V is TRBV28, with 7 nucleotides matching TRBD2. The sample consisted of peripheral blood. CDR3 in amino acids: CASSPASGGTLAKNIQYF. In nucleotides, the CDR3 is TGTGCCAGCAGCCCGGCTTCGGGAGGAACACTAGCCAAAAACATTCAGTACTTC.